These T cell receptor beta chains were read from a single sample in a study of blood T cell repertoires in COVID-19. Produced via immunoSEQ multiplex PCR; TCRdb's table is partial and in-frame only. The table shows around 100,000 clones, with roughly 85% occurring only once. The sequenced sample was peripheral blood. These receptors were collected from a human donor in a cohort sampled during active COVID-19. The CDR3 runs from the conserved cysteine through the conserved F or W. Fields, in order: J gene, V gene, clone size, D gene, CDR3 protein, CDR3 DNA. The D gene is left open where the match is weak. Size values are once, few and many counts, or a class for expanded clones, and some rows have none.

>TRBJ2-3|TRBV2|.|TRBD2
CASRLAGVGTDTQYF
TGTGCCAGCAGGCTAGCGGGAGTCGGCACAGATACGCAGTATTTT
>TRBJ1-2|TRBV28|.|.
CASSLSAQGFRLTF
TGTGCCAGCAGTTTATCTGCGCAGGGATTTCGGTTGACCTTC
>TRBJ2-1|TRBV29-1|.|.
CSVGGSYNEQFF
TGCAGCGTTGGAGGTAGTTACAATGAGCAGTTCTTC
>TRBJ2-1|TRBV5-8|.|TRBD2
CASSLGIAGRPDNEQFF
TGTGCCAGCAGCTTGGGAATAGCGGGAAGGCCCGACAATGAGCAGTTCTTC
>TRBJ1-6|TRBV18|.|.
CASSGGQFGGGSPLHF
TGTGCCAGCTCAGGTGGTCAGTTTGGCGGCGGTTCACCCCTCCACTTT
>TRBJ1-1|TRBV4-3|.|.
CASSQDRTKAFF
TGCGCCAGCAGCCAAGACAGGACTAAAGCTTTCTTT
>TRBJ2-5|TRBV7-9|.|TRBD1
CASSLAGQGAETQYF
TGTGCCAGCAGCTTAGCTGGACAGGGGGCAGAGACCCAGTACTTC
>TRBJ1-2|TRBV4-1|.|.
CASSQPTQQAGFHGYTF
TGCGCCAGCAGCCAACCCACTCAACAGGCAGGGTTCCATGGCTACACCTTC
>TRBJ2-5|TRBV7-6|.|.
CASSSDSPPIQETQYF
TGTGCCAGCAGCTCGGACTCCCCCCCTATCCAAGAGACCCAGTACTTC
>TRBJ2-3|TRBV28|.|.
CASSLVTGTDTQYF
TGTGCCAGCAGTTTAGTTACTGGCACAGATACGCAGTATTTT
>TRBJ1-1|TRBV12-3/TRBV12-4|.|.
CASKWAYTEAFF
TGTGCCAGCAAGTGGGCATACACTGAAGCTTTCTTT
>TRBJ1-4|TRBV9|few|.
CASSLGGAAVANEKLFF
TGTGCCAGCAGCCTAGGTGGGGCCGCAGTGGCTAATGAAAAACTGTTTTTT
>TRBJ2-5|TRBV2|.|.
CASCWGRRETQYF
TGTGCCAGCTGCTGGGGGCGCCGGGAGACCCAGTACTTC
>TRBJ2-7|TRBV11-2|few|TRBD2
CASSFSGRGYEQYF
TGTGCCAGCAGCTTTAGCGGGAGGGGGTACGAGCAGTACTTC
>TRBJ2-2|TRBV6-5|.|TRBD2
CARSSGRGYGELFF
TGTGCCAGATCTAGCGGGAGGGGGTACGGGGAGCTGTTTTTT
>TRBJ1-3|TRBV6-1|.|.
CASSEDRASGNTIYF
TGTGCCAGCAGTGAAGACAGGGCCTCTGGAAACACCATATATTTT
>TRBJ1-1|TRBV19|.|.
CASGPAGLGTEAFF
TGTGCCAGTGGACCGGCAGGGTTGGGCACTGAAGCTTTCTTT
>TRBJ1-1|TRBV5-1|.|TRBD1
CASSLQGGNTEAFF
TGCGCCAGCAGCCTACAGGGGGGGAACACTGAAGCTTTCTTT
>TRBJ1-5|TRBV6-5|.|TRBD1
CASSKDRVGNQPQHF
TGTGCCAGCAGCAAGGACAGGGTTGGAAATCAGCCCCAGCATTTT
>TRBJ1-6|TRBV2|few|TRBD1
CASKSDRGLNSPLHF
TGTGCCAGCAAATCGGACAGGGGGCTTAATTCACCCCTCCACTTT
>TRBJ2-3|TRBV28|.|.
CASSRHAGGGTDTQYF
TGTGCCAGCAGTCGGCATGCAGGAGGTGGCACAGATACGCAGTATTTT
>TRBJ2-2|TRBV4-2|.|.
CASSQDQGTGELFF
TGTGCCAGCAGCCAAGATCAGGGGACCGGGGAGCTGTTTTTT
>TRBJ1-4|TRBV18|many|.
CASSPPGDAEKLFF
TGTGCCAGCTCACCACCGGGCGACGCGGAAAAACTGTTTTTT
>TRBJ2-3|TRBV28|.|TRBD2
CASSFLSRLAPFTDTQYF
TGTGCCAGCAGCTTCTTATCCCGACTAGCACCGTTCACAGATACGCAGTATTTT
>TRBJ2-1|TRBV18|.|.
CASSPRWGDEQFF
TGTGCCAGCTCACCACGCTGGGGCGATGAGCAGTTCTTC
>TRBJ2-1|TRBV4-3|.|TRBD2
CASSPHGTSGEGEQFF
TGCGCCAGCAGCCCCCATGGGACTAGCGGGGAGGGTGAGCAGTTCTTC